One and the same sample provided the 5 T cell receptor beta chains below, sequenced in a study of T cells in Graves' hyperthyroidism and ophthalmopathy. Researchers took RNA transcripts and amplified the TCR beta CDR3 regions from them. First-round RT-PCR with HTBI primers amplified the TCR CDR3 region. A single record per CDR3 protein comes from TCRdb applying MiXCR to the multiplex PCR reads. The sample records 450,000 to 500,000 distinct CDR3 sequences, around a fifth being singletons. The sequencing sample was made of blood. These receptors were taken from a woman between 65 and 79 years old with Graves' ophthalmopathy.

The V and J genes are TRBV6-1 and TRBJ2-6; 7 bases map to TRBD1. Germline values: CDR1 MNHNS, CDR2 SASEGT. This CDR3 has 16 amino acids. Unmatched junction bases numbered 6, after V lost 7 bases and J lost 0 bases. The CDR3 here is CASIRQGASGANVLTF. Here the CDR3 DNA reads TGTGCCAGCATCAGACAGGGTGCCTCTGGGGCCAACGTCCTGACTTTC.

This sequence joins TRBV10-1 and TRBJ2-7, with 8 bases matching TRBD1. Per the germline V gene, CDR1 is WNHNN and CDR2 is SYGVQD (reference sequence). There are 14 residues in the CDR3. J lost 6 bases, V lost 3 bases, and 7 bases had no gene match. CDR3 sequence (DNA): TGCGCCAGCAGTGAAGGGACAGGATTAATCGAGCAGTACTTC. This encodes CASSEGTGLIEQYF.

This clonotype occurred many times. DNA of the CDR3: TGCGCCAGCAGCCTTACCGGGTCTACAGGCGATGAGCAGTTCTTC. Translated, it gives CASSLTGSTGDEQFF. J is TRBJ2-1 and V is TRBV5-1; D is perhaps TRBD1 (5 bases). Per germline, CDR1 SGHRS and CDR2 YFSETQ. V lost 4 bases and J lost 8, with 19 bases in between. This CDR3 has 15 residues. The complete variable domain, with remaining parts taken from reference TRBV5-1 and TRBJ2-1, reads KAGVTQTPRYLIKTRGQQVTLSCSPISGHRSVSWYQQTPGQGLQFLFEYFSETQRNKGNFPGRFSGRQFSNSRSEMNVSTLELGDSALYLCASSLTGSTGDEQFFGPGTRLTVL.

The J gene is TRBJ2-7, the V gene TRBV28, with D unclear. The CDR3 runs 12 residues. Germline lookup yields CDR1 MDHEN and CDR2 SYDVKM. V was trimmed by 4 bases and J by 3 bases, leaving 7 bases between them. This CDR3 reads CASSSPLYEQYF. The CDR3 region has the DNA TGTGCCAGCAGTTCCCCACTCTACGAGCAGTACTTC.

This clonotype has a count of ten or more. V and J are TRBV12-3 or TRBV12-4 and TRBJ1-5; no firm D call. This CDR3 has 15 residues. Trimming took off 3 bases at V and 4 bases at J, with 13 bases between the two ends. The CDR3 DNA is TGTGCCAGCAGTTTGTGGCAGAACCTGAATCAGCCCCAGCATTTT. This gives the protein CASSLWQNLNQPQHF.